One sample yielded the 27 T cell receptor beta chains listed below, sequenced in a study of shared clonotypes between healthy human individuals. Naive CD8 cells were CD45RO-negative, positively selected for CCR7, excluding terminally differentiated effector memory CD45RA+ cells. The assay was immunoSEQ multiplex PCR, and TCRdb's table has in-frame clones only and misses some. Of hundreds of thousands of clones in the sample, approximately 96% were seen once. Source material: naive CD8+ T cells sorted from blood. The receptor set was obtained from a woman aged 25 to 39 in good health.

The chain carries TRBV29-1 and TRBJ2-1, with a possible D match to TRBD2 (5 bases). V lost 7 bases, J lost 3 bases, and 16 bases lay in between. Germline V gene lookup returns CDR1 SQVTM and CDR2 ANQGSEA. CDR3 length: 14 residues. CDR3 sequence (DNA): TGCAGCGCTGGAGGTACCATGGGCTACAATGAGCAGTTCTTC. Its protein is CSAGGTMGYNEQFF.

The chain has TRBV27 and TRBJ2-3; D remains unclear. V dropped 1 base and J dropped 5 bases, with 7 bases sitting between them. Germline V gene data show CDR1 as MNHEY and CDR2 as SMNVEV (reference sequence). The CDR3 covers 13 residues. CDR3 amino acids: CASSLWARDTQYF. In DNA, the CDR3 is TGTGCCAGCAGTTTATGGGCGAGAGATACGCAGTATTTT.

The table lists this clone with a few counts. V gene TRBV6-6 combines with J gene TRBJ2-7; 11 bases are a match to TRBD2. The CDR3 runs to 16 residues. Germline V CDR1 and CDR2: MNHNY, SVGAGI (reference sequence). V gave up 5 bases and J gave up 0 bases; unmatched junction bases: 6. The CDR3 loop reads CASSPIAGGPSYEQYF. The CDR3 DNA reads as TGTGCCAGCAGTCCTATAGCGGGAGGGCCCTCCTACGAGCAGTACTTC.

CDR3 sequence (DNA): TGTGCCAGCAGTTTATCGGCCGGGACGGCTTCCTACAATGAGCAGTTCTTC. It specifies CASSLSAGTASYNEQFF. The chain links TRBV27 to TRBJ2-1, with D perhaps being TRBD1 or TRBD2 (5 bases each). Germline V CDR1 and CDR2: MNHEY, SMNVEV (reference sequence). The CDR3 loop spans 17 amino acids. Trimming cost V 0 bases and J 1 base, with 13 bases left between them.

Written as DNA, the CDR3 is TGTGCCAGCAGCCAGGGGAGAACCTACGAGCAGTACTTC. Translation: CASSQGRTYEQYF. The chain links TRBV14 to TRBJ2-7; a possible D gene is TRBD2 (5 bases). The CDR3 covers 13 residues. The V gene's germline CDR1 is SGHDN and CDR2 FVKESK. Trimming left V 3 bases short and J 2 bases short, with 8 bases between.

The rearrangement links TRBV13 to TRBJ2-7; 8 nucleotides agree with TRBD2. The CDR3 loop spans 14 amino acids. V dropped 5 bases and J dropped 1; count of bases not matched to a gene: 4. CDR1 and CDR2 (germline): PRHDT, FYEKMQ (reference sequence). The CDR3 DNA is TGTGCCAGCAGCATTAGACTAGCGTCCTACGAGCAGTACTTC. This translates into CASSIRLASYEQYF.

The chain recombines TRBV5-1 with TRBJ2-7; TRBD2 might be the D (5 bases). The CDR3 extends over 15 amino acids. Trimming took off 0 bases at V and 2 bases at J, with 12 bases between the two ends. The germline gives CDR1 SGHRS, CDR2 YFSETQ. The CDR3 sequence is CASSLGAPGTYEQYF. For the CDR3, the DNA is TGCGCCAGCAGCTTGGGTGCCCCGGGAACCTACGAGCAGTACTTC.

Regarding this clone: Additional DNA sequences in this sample encode the identical CDR3. This chain joins TRBV28 and TRBJ2-1; 7 nucleotides agree with TRBD1. Per the germline V gene, CDR1 is MDHEN and CDR2 is SYDVKM. The ends lost 2 bases at V and 2 bases at J; junction bases unmatched: 0. The CDR3 loop spans 14 amino acids. The CDR3 DNA is TGTGCCAGCAGTTTAACAGGGGCCTACAATGAGCAGTTCTTC. Amino acid sequence: CASSLTGAYNEQFF.

This clone has only one observation. Other DNA sequences in the sample encode the same CDR3. The CDR3 DNA reads TGTGCCAGCAGCTTTGGCGGGAGTTCCTACAATGAGCAGTTCTTC. As protein: CASSFGGSSYNEQFF. V and J are TRBV11-2 and TRBJ2-1; 7 nucleotides agree with TRBD2. V was pared by 3 bases and J by 1 base, with 3 bases of the junction left unmatched. Germline loops: CDR1 SGHAT, CDR2 FQNNGV. The CDR3 is 15 amino acids.

This chain connects TRBV13 to TRBJ2-5; weak D call: TRBD1 (5 bases). The CDR3 consists of 14 residues. Germline lookup yields CDR1 PRHDT and CDR2 FYEKMQ (reference sequence). The ends were cut back, 2 bases at V and 2 bases at J, with 9 bases in the middle. CDR3 DNA sequence: TGTGCCAGCAGCTTACCCCAGGGTCAAGAGACCCAGTACTTC. Translated: CASSLPQGQETQYF.

V is TRBV6-1 and J is TRBJ2-7, with no clear D. The germline V gene has CDR1 MNHNS and CDR2 SASEGT. V gave up 4 bases and J gave up 3 bases, with 7 bases separating them. This CDR3 contains 12 residues. The CDR3 loop is CASSAESYEQYF. CDR3 DNA sequence: TGTGCCAGCAGTGCCGAGAGCTACGAGCAGTACTTC.

The chain links TRBV6-5 to TRBJ2-1; no reliable D call. The CDR3 consists of 11 residues. Trimming pared 2 bases from V and 9 bases from J, leaving 5 bases between. CDR1 and CDR2 (germline): MNHEY, SVGAGI. The CDR3 sequence is CASSYASEQFF. The CDR3 coding sequence is TGTGCCAGCAGTTACGCTAGTGAGCAGTTCTTC.

This chain uses TRBV2 with TRBJ2-7; D is perhaps TRBD1 (6 bases). V gave up 1 base and J gave up 2 bases, with 15 bases separating them. The germline V gene has CDR1 SNHLY and CDR2 FYNNEI. CDR3 size: 16 residues. The CDR3 reads CASSEGWQGRTYEQYF. CDR3 nucleotides: TGTGCCAGCAGTGAAGGTTGGCAGGGGCGAACCTACGAGCAGTACTTC.

The chain carries TRBV2 and TRBJ2-1, with 14 positions matching TRBD2. J lost 0 bases, V lost 4 bases, and 8 bases had no gene match. From germline, CDR1 is SNHLY and CDR2 FYNNEI. The CDR3 has 19 residues. The CDR3 here is CASSVDIGTSGSSYNEQFF. CDR3 sequence (DNA): TGTGCCAGCAGTGTTGATATAGGGACTAGCGGGAGCTCCTACAATGAGCAGTTCTTC.

The chain uses TRBV11-2 and TRBJ1-1; D not resolved. CDR1 SGHAT and CDR2 FQNNGV come from the germline V gene. There are 14 residues in the CDR3. The V end lost 0 bases, the J end lost 5 bases, and 10 bases lay between the germline ends. The CDR3 region has the DNA TGTGCCAGCAGCTTAGATTTTGGGTCGACTGAAGCTTTCTTT. This encodes CASSLDFGSTEAFF.

The chain uses TRBV30 and TRBJ2-7; D not certain. The V gene lost 5 bases and the J gene lost 3 bases, with 8 bases spanning the gap. From germline, CDR1 is GTSNPN and CDR2 SVGIG (reference sequence). The CDR3 extends over 11 amino acids. Written as DNA, the CDR3 is TGTGCCTGGGGGTTTGACTACGAGCAGTACTTC. Its translation is CAWGFDYEQYF.

The chain links TRBV28 to TRBJ2-7; no reliable D call. Germline lookup yields CDR1 MDHEN and CDR2 SYDVKM. V lost 7 bases to trimming and J lost 1 base, with 11 bases between them. CDR3 length: 13 amino acids. CDR3 nucleotide sequence: TGTGCCAGCAATGAGGTTTCTTCCTACGAGCAGTACTTC. Protein sequence: CASNEVSSYEQYF.

The chain joins TRBV2 to TRBJ2-1, with 10 bases lining up with TRBD2. The CDR3 runs 12 residues. The junction had 4 bases not matched to a gene; V was cut back by 6 bases and J by 11 bases. In germline, CDR1 is SNHLY, CDR2 FYNNEI. The CDR3 protein is CASSPSGSKQFF. The CDR3 DNA follows: TGTGCCAGCAGCCCTAGCGGGAGTAAGCAGTTCTTC.

The J gene is TRBJ2-2, the V gene TRBV28; 13 positions match TRBD2. This CDR3 is built from 17 residues. Germline values: CDR1 MDHEN, CDR2 SYDVKM. V was clipped by 5 bases and J by 5 bases; unmatched bases: 8. The CDR3 loop reads CASSLLAGGPGTGELFF. The CDR3 region has the DNA TGTGCCAGCAGTCTACTAGCGGGAGGGCCGGGTACCGGGGAGCTGTTTTTT.

The genes are TRBV5-6 and TRBJ1-4; tentatively, D is TRBD1 (5 bases). With 0 bases removed from V and 8 bases from J, the gap between germline ends came to 11 bases. This CDR3 has 14 residues. Germline V gene sequence: CDR1 SGHDT, CDR2 YYEEEE. The CDR3: CASSLGQPFEKLFF. In DNA form, the CDR3 reads TGTGCCAGCAGCTTGGGACAGCCATTCGAAAAACTGTTTTTT. The complete variable domain, with remaining parts taken from reference TRBV5-6 and TRBJ1-4, reads DAGVTQSPTHLIKTRGQQVTLRCSPKSGHDTVSWYQQALGQGPQFIFQYYEEEERQRGNFPDRFSGHQFPNYSSELNVNALLLGDSALYLCASSLGQPFEKLFFGSGTQLSVL.

Here the CDR3 reads CASSDEGGGEETQYF. In DNA, the CDR3 is TGTGCCAGCAGTGATGAGGGGGGGGGCGAAGAGACCCAGTACTTC. This sequence joins TRBV2 and TRBJ2-5, with D tentatively TRBD2 (7 bases). V was trimmed by 3 bases and J by 3 bases, leaving 14 bases between them. Germline V CDR1 and CDR2: SNHLY, FYNNEI. The CDR3 is 15 residues long.

The chain uses TRBV5-1 and TRBJ2-1, with 7 positions matching TRBD1. From germline, CDR1 is SGHRS and CDR2 YFSETQ. V lost 4 bases and J lost 0; bases outside the gene matches: 4. The CDR3 is made up of 15 amino acids. The CDR3 protein is CASSTGDSSYNEQFF. The CDR3 nucleotides read TGCGCCAGCAGCACAGGGGACAGCTCCTACAATGAGCAGTTCTTC.

This chain links TRBV28 with TRBJ2-7; tentative D call: TRBD2 (5 bases). Germline V CDR1 and CDR2: MDHEN, SYDVKM. Between the trimmed V and J ends, which lost 2 bases and 2 bases, there was a span of 10 bases. This CDR3 comprises 14 residues. CDR3 sequence: CASSLSPRAYEQYF. CDR3 in DNA: TGTGCCAGCAGTTTAAGTCCGCGGGCCTACGAGCAGTACTTC.

The chain combines TRBV25-1 with TRBJ1-5, with D possibly being TRBD1 (6 bases). Germline CDR1 MGHDK, CDR2 SYGVNS. CDR3 length: 14 amino acids. V was clipped by 2 bases and J by 7 bases, with 12 bases between them. This CDR3 reads CASSEGTGSQPQHF. CDR3 sequence (DNA): TGTGCCAGCAGTGAAGGTACAGGGTCCCAGCCCCAGCATTTT.

The chain links TRBV27 to TRBJ1-5; maybe TRBD1 (6 bases). The CDR3 totals 16 residues. V lost 6 bases, J lost 2 bases, and 17 bases lay in between. Looked up from germline, CDR1 is MNHEY and CDR2 is SMNVEV (reference sequence). CDR3 residues: CASSTSGGEGNQPQHF. For the CDR3, the DNA is TGTGCCAGCAGCACGTCGGGGGGCGAGGGCAATCAGCCCCAGCATTTT.

The V gene is TRBV29-1, the J gene TRBJ2-3; 11 nucleotides agree with TRBD1. V dropped 6 bases and J dropped 4; count of bases not matched to a gene: 9. Per germline, CDR1 SQVTM and CDR2 ANQGSEA. The CDR3 totals 15 residues. The CDR3 DNA is TGCAGCGTCGCCTCGGGACAGGGGGGCGCAGATACGCAGTATTTT. It is translated as CSVASGQGGADTQYF.

This chain links TRBV25-1 with TRBJ2-1, with D maybe TRBD2 (5 bases). Germline V lookup: CDR1 MGHDK, CDR2 SYGVNS. The CDR3 consists of 16 residues. V was clipped by 1 base and J by 4 bases, with 14 bases between them. DNA for the CDR3: TGTGCCAGCAGTGAATGGGTGGGAGTGGGGTACAATGAGCAGTTCTTC. Its translation: CASSEWVGVGYNEQFF.